The 16 T cell receptor beta chains reported below all come from one sample, sequenced in a study of T-cell reconstitution after alpha-beta-depleted transplantation in children. A library of TCRbeta sequences, prepared with unique molecular identifiers, was generated. TCRdb analysed the PCR reads with MiXCR anew, one entry per CDR3 protein. Seen here are 700,000 or so distinct CDR3 sequences, about 12% observed once, and the top ten hold approximately 0.8%. The sample was PBMCs, taken before TCRalphabeta/CD19-depleted stem cell transplant. These receptors originate from a girl aged 2 to 10 with congenital amegakaryocytic thrombocytopenia, due to receive a stem cell transplant.

This clonotype was observed at least ten times. The rearrangement links TRBV10-3 to TRBJ2-7; D is ambiguous. Germline V gene data show CDR1 as ENHRY and CDR2 as SYGVKD. The V end was cut by 1 base, the J end by 2 bases, with 15 bases between. The CDR3 length is 16 residues. The CDR3 nucleotides read TGTGCCATCAGTGAGTTTCGCCCGAAGCACCCCTACGAGCAGTACTTC. Translated, it gives CAISEFRPKHPYEQYF.

The V and J genes are TRBV4-1 and TRBJ2-1; 7 bases map to TRBD1. The CDR3 consists of 15 residues. The germline gives CDR1 MGHRA, CDR2 YSYEKL. V trimming: 1 base; J trimming: 5 bases; junction bases outside the gene matches: 5. CDR3 loop: CASSQGPGTDNEQFF. In nucleotides, the CDR3 is TGCGCCAGCAGCCAAGGTCCTGGGACAGACAATGAGCAGTTCTTC.

Points on this clonotype: This could be a read error, since a much larger clone is one nucleotide away. This chain joins TRBV20-1 and TRBJ2-5; TRBD2 matches 10 bases. CDR3 length: 15 residues. Germline assignment: CDR1 DFQATT and CDR2 SNEGSKA (reference sequence). The CDR3 coding sequence is TGCAGTGCTACGCCGGCTAGCGGGAGTTTAGAGACCCAGTGCTTC. Its protein is CSATPASGSLETQCF.

This clonotype was observed at least ten times. The chain carries TRBV12-3 or TRBV12-4 and TRBJ1-4, with D perhaps TRBD1 (5 bases). The CDR3 covers 15 residues. V lost 5 bases and J lost 8, with 18 bases in between. In DNA form, the CDR3 reads TGTGCCAGCAGTCCTTGGGGGGAGGTACGGGAAAAACTGTTTTTT. Translation: CASSPWGEVREKLFF.

This clonotype was found many times. The rearrangement joins TRBV13 to TRBJ2-1; D is tentatively TRBD1 or TRBD2 (5 bases each). This CDR3 comprises 15 residues. The ends were cut back, 7 bases at V and 5 bases at J, with 18 bases in the middle. Germline assignment: CDR1 PRHDT and CDR2 FYEKMQ (reference sequence). CDR3 in DNA: TGTGCCAGCAACTCTATCGGGGCGGCGGACAATGAGCAGTTCTTC. This gives the protein CASNSIGAADNEQFF.

This clonotype was seen repeatedly, ten times or more. A junction boundary mismatches the germline segment, possibly from a read error. This rearrangement joins TRBV5-1 to TRBJ2-2; 10 nucleotides agree with TRBD2. The CDR3 is 16 amino acids. Germline assignment: CDR1 SGHRS and CDR2 YFSETQ. The CDR3 loop is CASRLGLAKVTGELFF. In DNA form, the CDR3 reads TGCGCCAGCAGGTTGGGACTAGCGAAAGTAACCGGGGAGCTGTTTTTT.

This clonotype was observed many times. The chain recombines TRBV28 with TRBJ1-1, with D maybe TRBD1 (5 bases). The CDR3 extends over 11 amino acids. Trimming shortened V by 3 bases and J by 7 bases, and 6 bases separated the two germline ends. Germline CDR1 MDHEN, CDR2 SYDVKM. The CDR3: CASSLDNEAFF. CDR3 nucleotide sequence: TGTGCCAGCAGTTTGGACAATGAAGCTTTCTTT.

Comment on this clonotype: This clone may be a read error of a much larger clone one base away. The chain carries TRBV12-3 or TRBV12-4 and TRBJ1-2, with unresolved D. The CDR3 is 14 amino acids. Here the CDR3 reads CASQALRTNYGDTF. The CDR3 coding sequence is TGTGCCAGTCAGGCCCTGAGGACTAACTATGGCGACACCTTC.

The CDR3 sequence is CASRAIVAKNIQYF. In nucleotides, the CDR3 is TGTGCCAGCCGGGCTATAGTAGCCAAAAACATTCAGTACTTC. The rearrangement uses TRBV2 and TRBJ2-4, with no clear D. Between the trimmed V and J ends, which lost 8 bases and 0 bases, there was a span of 11 bases. The CDR3 extends over 14 amino acids. CDR1 is SNHLY and CDR2 is FYNNEI in the germline V gene.

This sequence joins TRBV5-1 and TRBJ2-1; D not resolved. The CDR3 runs to 14 residues. CDR1 is SGHRS, CDR2 YFSETQ, per germline. Trimming removed 2 bases from V and 7 bases from J, with 13 bases in between. CDR3: CASSFSPARNEQFF. Here the CDR3 DNA reads TGCGCCAGCAGCTTTAGCCCGGCGAGAAATGAGCAGTTCTTC.

This clonotype was counted a few times. This chain connects TRBV29-1 to TRBJ2-1, with 12 nucleotides matching TRBD2. The CDR3 length is 19 residues. V dropped 8 bases and J dropped 0; count of bases not matched to a gene: 17. The germline CDR1 and CDR2 sequences are SQVTM and ANQGSEA. The CDR3 bases are TGCAGCTCTGCGAGAGGGCTAGCGGGAGGGAGGAGCTCCTACAATGAGCAGTTCTTC. Residues: CSSARGLAGGRSSYNEQFF.

This clonotype turned up a few times. The chain employs TRBV6-1 and TRBJ1-6; D may be TRBD1 (6 bases). V lost 4 bases, J lost 3 bases, and 10 bases lay in between. The CDR3 runs to 15 residues. Per germline, CDR1 MNHNS and CDR2 SASEGT. The CDR3 spells CASSADSFYNSPLHF. The CDR3 DNA is TGTGCCAGCAGTGCGGACAGCTTCTATAATTCACCCCTCCACTTT.

This clonotype appeared many times. The chain combines TRBV7-8 with TRBJ2-2; the match to TRBD2 covers 11 bases. This CDR3 contains 17 residues. Germline loops: CDR1 SGHVS, CDR2 FQNEAQ. V gave up 6 bases and J gave up 4 bases; unmatched junction bases: 10. As DNA, the CDR3 is TGTGCCAGCAGACCAAGACTAGCGGGAAGGGGCACCGGGGAGCTGTTTTTT. Translating gives CASRPRLAGRGTGELFF.

A few counts support this clonotype. The chain employs TRBV24-1 and TRBJ2-2; 9 positions agree with TRBD2. V trimming: 5 bases; J trimming: 4 bases; junction bases outside the gene matches: 4. Germline V gene data show CDR1 as KGHDR and CDR2 as SFDVKD. This CDR3 comprises 15 residues. The CDR3 DNA reads TGTGCCACCAGTGGTCTAGCGGGAATCACCGGGGAGCTGTTTTTT. This gives the protein CATSGLAGITGELFF.

This clonotype was observed many times. V and J are TRBV10-1 and TRBJ2-3; no clear D gene. Looked up from germline, CDR1 is WNHNN and CDR2 is SYGVQD (reference sequence). Trimming cost V 0 bases and J 6 bases, with 4 bases left between them. CDR3 length: 12 residues. CDR3 amino acids: CASSESDDTQYF. The CDR3 DNA reads TGCGCCAGCAGTGAGTCGGATGATACGCAGTATTTT.

This chain uses TRBV5-1 with TRBJ2-7, with D perhaps matching TRBD2 (6 bases). Trimming removed 2 bases from V and 7 bases from J, with 19 bases in between. The germline V gene has CDR1 SGHRS and CDR2 YFSETQ. The length of the CDR3 is 15 residues. The DNA for the CDR3 is TGCGCCAGCAGCTTAGTCCGACATGGGGCGGGGGAGCAGTACTTC. Translating it yields CASSLVRHGAGEQYF.